This entry describes one T cell receptor beta chain. This sample was taken from a study of control samples from healthy donors and cancer patients. CDR3 length: 14 amino acids. V was pared by 0 bases and J by 5 bases, with 5 bases between. Germline V gene sequence: CDR1 LNHDA, CDR2 SQIVND (reference sequence). The table came from immunoSEQ multiplex PCR; TCRdb's copy has only in-frame clones and leaves some out. Among approximately 220,000 clones listed, about 94% were seen once. Sequencing was done on a sample of blood. The sequence was obtained from a man between 45 and 60 years old in good health. The gene calls are TRBV19 and TRBJ1-6; perhaps TRBD1 as D (5 bases). DNA for the CDR3: TGTGCCAGTAGTATAGAAGGGGATAATTCACCCCTCCACTTT. Translation: CASSIEGDNSPLHF.